This record concerns one TCR beta chain sequence. Its antigen is not identified. Time point noted: patch test 3, about 24 weeks after DPC sensitization. Treatment specified: therapeutic diphenylcyclopropenone sensitization with weekly scalp DPC. The entry originates in a study of human T cells and chemical hapten exposure. Across the whole study: Each patch test put 0.01% DPC on the upper back, and results were read at 6 days. General study results and limits: Once DPC sensitization occurred, TCRs above 1 in 1000 frequency showed no change.

Library construction involved attaching unique molecular identifiers to individual cDNA molecules, which allowed quantitative, reproducible TCR counting. One entry per CDR3 protein, called by TCRdb with MiXCR from the RACE reads. This table has about 97,000 distinct CDR3 sequences, 27% appearing once. The length of the CDR3 is 16 residues. Germline-derived CDR1 and CDR2 are KGHSH and LQKENI. V lost 6 bases, J lost 1 base, and 18 bases lay in between. This receptor was identified in a man aged 35-49 years with alopecia areata. Some clones in this sample may be carry-over from other donors' samples. The chain employs TRBV18 and TRBJ2-5; tentatively, D is TRBD1 or TRBD2 (5 bases each). The input for sequencing was whole blood, taken in connection with sensitization to the hapten diphenylcyclopropenone (DPC). CDR3: CASSQEGRRGQETQYF. CDR3 in DNA: TGTGCCAGCTCTCAAGAGGGGCGCCGAGGCCAAGAGACCCAGTACTTC.